The source of this T cell receptor beta chain is a study of tumor and adjacent non-tumor tissue in lung cancer. Study-level information: Patients were aged about 30 to 76, about 10 men and about five women, stage I to III.

The library came from three nested PCR rounds adapted from ARM-PCR protocols. TCRdb fed the multiplex PCR reads into MiXCR, producing one record per CDR3 protein. Seen here are about 75,000 distinct CDR3 sequences, around four fifths observed once, and the top ten hold 9.5% to 15%. General study findings and limits: In normal lung, the top 100 clones were significantly more dominant than in tumor.

V shed 0 bases and J 4 bases; nucleotides not matched to a gene: 8. Germline V gene sequence: CDR1 DFQATT, CDR2 SNEGSKA (reference sequence). CDR3 length equals 15 residues. In its sample, this clonotype was seen many times. Its target is not known. This sample's RNA came from whole unsorted tissue. J is TRBJ2-7 and V is TRBV20-1; 8 bases match TRBD1. The source is a woman aged 45-60 years with non-small cell lung cancer. Sequencing used lung tumor tissue. CDR3 region: CSARDPGQGGYEQYF. CDR3 nucleotides: TGCAGTGCTAGAGATCCTGGACAGGGCGGGTACGAGCAGTACTTC.